This T cell receptor beta chain was observed in a study of shared clonotypes between healthy human individuals (TCRdb year 2020). With respect to the entire study: The cohort comprised a couple of women and a few men aged 18 to 49 years. For each donor, CD4 naive and CD4 memory were each given three plates, CD8 naive was given two plates, and CD8 memory was given one plate. The study deeply sequenced blood TCR repertoires of about 5 healthy adults to estimate repertoire size and the extent of clonotype sharing between individuals. Libraries were prepared and TCR repertoires were sequenced by different laboratories using diverse techniques, in order to increase sequencing depth and limit assay-specific biases. Each donor's leukapheresis produced roughly between roughly 0.85 and 9.5 billion PBMCs. Overall study outcomes, separate from this receptor: Sampling was restricted to blood, and TCR repertoires in tissues likely differ from the TCR repertoires found in blood. Rarefaction of sorted-subset datasets indicated incomplete sequencing despite the large sequencing depth. Sharing across four donors was observed for around 5% of naive CD4, over 3% of naive CD8, 2% to 2.5% of memory CD4, and roughly 0.43% of memory CD8 clonotypes. Because the study included only a small number of donors, the genetic and exposure-history diversity represented was limited. Higher generation probabilities were observed for clonotypes shared by all four sorted-subset donors than for non-shared clonotypes. Pairwise subsampling led to the expectation that sequencing depth would affect the degree of clonotype sharing among donors. Naive subsets generally had larger estimated clonotype richness than memory subsets did.

Donors were healthy HIV-negative adults with no recently reported acute infections or vaccinations. Only Caucasian adults living in Nashville, Tennessee, USA were represented among the donors. CD4+ T cells were enriched by magnetic negative selection, after which naive cells were positively selected on CD45RA and the negative fraction was taken as the memory subset. Blood was collected by leukapheresis, and PBMCs were isolated by Ficoll-Histopaque density gradient centrifugation and then cryopreserved in liquid nitrogen vapor phase. Purity and quantity of every magnetically sorted T cell population were checked by analytical flow cytometry. Genomic DNA was isolated from each sorted fraction and quantified by UV absorbance on a Nanodrop 2000c. Remarks on this clone: This receptor's antigen is unknown. No per-base quality is available; no much larger clone lies one base away.

From the cysteine up to the phenylalanine, the CDR3 has a length of 14 residues. Left in the record is the CDR3 DNA by itself, 42 bases read in frame from the first base. CDR1 and CDR2, looked up from the germline V gene (reference sequence), are MNHNY and SVGAGI. Trimming takes 6 bases off V and 8 bases off J; junction bases not matched to a gene: 11. Using the deep immunoSEQ assay, TCR CDR3 regions were amplified from genomic DNA by multiplex PCR. Extracted genomic DNA from each cell subset was distributed evenly across all wells of several immunoSEQ 96-well plates, and each plate was treated as a replicate. Each replicate PCR for sorted subsets received 150 to 250 ng genomic DNA, equal to about 30,000 T cell genomes. Purified libraries were quantified with a Qubit 3.0 fluorometer, sized on a Bioanalyzer 2100, and re-quantified with the KAPA Library Quantification kit. A separate single-read 150-cycle Illumina NextSeq 550 flow cell was used to sequence each immunoSEQ 96-well plate. As for the authors' bioinformatics: Because the immunoSEQ output included only junctional sequences and no quality scores, the filtering could not be the same as the filtering used for full-length reads. Sequences were annotated with PyIR, a Python wrapper for IgBLAST v1.9, using IMGT germline references to assign V/J genes and CDR3. Reads were removed for weak V/J assignments (E-value above 1e-6), missing CDR3, stop codons, out-of-frame junctions, or ambiguous translated residues. A V3J clonotype was defined by an identical inferred V gene, J gene, and CDR3 amino acid sequence. To compute the percentage overlap between repertoires, the number of shared unique clonotypes was divided by the size of the smaller repertoire. Three approaches were used to assess repertoire richness: RTK rarefaction, the Chao1 estimator, and Recon v2.1 estimates of unobserved clonotypes. Generation probabilities for all TCRbeta clonotypes obtained by the gDNA method from four donors were computed using OLGA. TCRdb's version of the immuneACCESS table is confined to in-frame rearrangements and falls short of the full clone set. An unresolved V gene accounts for under half of the shortfall where checked; the remainder is of unknown origin. That table is the source of V, J and clone size, and D and trimming were worked out from the DNA. This sample comprises a few million clones, around 90% of them detected only once. 0.14% of the sample is taken by the ten largest.

Input material: naive CD4+ T cells sorted from blood. Reading the label with the study, this specimen's cell subset or site is: CD45RA+ positively selected. Rearrangement joined TRBV6-6 to TRBJ1-1; TRBD1 lines up with 8 middle nucleotides. This TCR was recovered from a young man in good health. The DNA sequence is as follows: TGTGCCAGCAGCCAGGGAAACAGGGGGTCCGAAGCTTTCTTT. It encodes CASSQGNRGSEAFF.